The present T cell receptor beta chain was sequenced within a study of OX40 agonist ivuxolimab in advanced cancers. In the study overall: Ivuxolimab, an antibody acting as an agonist of OX40 (CD134), was used to treat patients. In three patients, partial responses were observed, one with hepatocellular carcinoma and two with cutaneous melanoma. Checkpoint inhibitors had been given previously to over 30% of patients. Across the patients, intravenous ivuxolimab was delivered every 2 weeks at 0.01 to 10 mg/kg.

Here immunoSEQ multiplex PCR was the method, and the copy in TCRdb shows in-frame clones only, minus some. The data show 55,000 to 80,000 clones, with approximately 90% seen just once and 2.8% held by the top ten. Trimming stripped 3 bases from V and 6 bases from J, with 10 bases between. From germline, CDR1 is MDHEN and CDR2 SYDVKM. The CDR3 loop spans 13 amino acids. This chain uses TRBV28 with TRBJ2-3, with a weak D call TRBD1 (6 bases). This sequence originates from an adult with an advanced solid tumor such as melanoma, head and neck, liver or kidney cancer. Source: CD4+ or CD8+ T cells sorted from blood, taken in a trial of the OX40 agonist ivuxolimab. The CDR3 DNA is TGTGCCAGCAGTTTTGGGCAGGGGGATACGCAGTATTTT. As protein: CASSFGQGDTQYF.